This T cell receptor beta chain was sequenced during a study of T-cell memory formation after mild COVID-19. The CDR3 is 14 amino acids. V was pared by 0 bases and J by 0 bases, with 2 bases between. Germline CDR1 and CDR2: SGHDN and FVKESK. The table lists this clonotype with a few counts. TCRdb reprocessed the 5' RACE reads via MiXCR and lists one record per CDR3 protein. This sample has about 90,000 distinct CDR3 sequences, with roughly an eighth found just once. Material for sequencing was PBMCs or a T cell subset sorted from them (not recorded which). V usage is TRBV14 and J usage is TRBJ2-2; D remains ambiguous. The receptor was derived from an adult woman who had mild COVID-19 (a few samples of this study predate the infection). Cell type and time point are not known. CDR3 in amino acids: CASSQESNTGELFF. CDR3 sequence (DNA): TGTGCCAGCAGCCAAGAATCGAACACCGGGGAGCTGTTTTTT.